This T cell receptor (beta chain) comes out of a study of shared clonotypes between healthy human individuals. Whole-study context: Samples came from a couple of female and a few male donors aged 18 to 49.

The assay was immunoSEQ multiplex PCR, and TCRdb's table has in-frame clones only and misses some. The table lists about a million clones, around three quarters of them singletons. The CDR3 has 15 amino acids. Unmatched junction bases numbered 11, after V lost 3 bases and J lost 7 bases. Germline V gives CDR1 MNHEY, CDR2 SMNVEV (reference sequence). CD45RA+ naive and CD45RA-negative memory subsets were separated from CD4+ cells. About this clone itself: Its antigen is undetermined. This may be a read error, as it is one base from a much larger clone. The same CDR3 also results from other DNA sequences found in this sample.

Findings and limits, study-wide: The sharing of 5% to 6.5% of naive CD4 clonotypes was seen across several donors.

The rearrangement joins TRBV27 to TRBJ2-7; 8 bases align to TRBD2. Sequenced input: memory CD4+ T cells from PBMCs. Subset: CD45RA-negative fraction. This TCR was recovered from a man aged 18 to 29 in good health. Some clones in this sample may be carry-over from other donors' samples. CDR3: CASSFFAGGLPEQYF. CDR3 nucleotide sequence: TGTGCCAGCAGTTTTTTTGCGGGAGGCCTCCCGGAGCAGTACTTC.